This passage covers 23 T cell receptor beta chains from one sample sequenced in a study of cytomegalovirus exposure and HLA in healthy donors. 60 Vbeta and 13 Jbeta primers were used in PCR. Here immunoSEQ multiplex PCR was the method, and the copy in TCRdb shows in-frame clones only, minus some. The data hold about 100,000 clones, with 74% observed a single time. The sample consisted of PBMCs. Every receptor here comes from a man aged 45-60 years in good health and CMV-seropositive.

In DNA form, the CDR3 reads TGTGCCAGCAGTATGGGACAGGGGAAATGGTACGAGCAGTACTTC. It is translated as CASSMGQGKWYEQYF. The rearrangement links TRBV5-4 to TRBJ2-7; 10 bases line up with TRBD1. Germline V CDR1 and CDR2: SGHNT, YYREEE (reference sequence). Germline trimming cut 5 bases from V and 4 bases from J; bases unmatched to any gene: 9. The CDR3 spans 15 residues.

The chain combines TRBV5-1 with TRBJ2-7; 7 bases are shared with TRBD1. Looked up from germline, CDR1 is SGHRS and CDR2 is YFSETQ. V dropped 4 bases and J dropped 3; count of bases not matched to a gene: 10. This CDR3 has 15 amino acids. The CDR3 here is CASSPTGTVDYEQYF. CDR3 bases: TGCGCCAGCAGCCCAACCGGGACAGTGGACTACGAGCAGTACTTC.

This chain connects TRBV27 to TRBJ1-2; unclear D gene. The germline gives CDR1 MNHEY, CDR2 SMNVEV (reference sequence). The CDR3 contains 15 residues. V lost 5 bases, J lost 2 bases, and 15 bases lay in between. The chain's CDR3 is CASSPMRNGNYGYTF. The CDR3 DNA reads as TGTGCCAGCAGTCCCATGCGGAACGGCAACTATGGCTACACCTTC.

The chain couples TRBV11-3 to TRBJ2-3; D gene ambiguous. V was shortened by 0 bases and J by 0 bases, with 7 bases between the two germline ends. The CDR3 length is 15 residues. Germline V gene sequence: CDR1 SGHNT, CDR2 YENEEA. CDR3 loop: CASSLEGVSTDTQYF. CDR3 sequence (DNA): TGTGCCAGCAGCTTAGAAGGAGTTAGCACAGATACGCAGTATTTT.

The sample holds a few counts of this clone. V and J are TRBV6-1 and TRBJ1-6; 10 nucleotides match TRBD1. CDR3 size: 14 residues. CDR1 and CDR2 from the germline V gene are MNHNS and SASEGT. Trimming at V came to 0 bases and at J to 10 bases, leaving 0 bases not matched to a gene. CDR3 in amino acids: CASSEATGGSPLHF. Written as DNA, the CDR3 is TGTGCCAGCAGTGAAGCGACAGGGGGCTCACCCCTCCACTTT.

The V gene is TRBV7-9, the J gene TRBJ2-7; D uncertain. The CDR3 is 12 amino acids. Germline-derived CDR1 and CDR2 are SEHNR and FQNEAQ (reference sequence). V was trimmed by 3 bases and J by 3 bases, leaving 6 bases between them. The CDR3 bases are TGTGCCAGCAGCTTTACTAACTACGAGCAGTACTTC. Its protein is CASSFTNYEQYF.

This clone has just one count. The CDR3 loop is CASSIYGRGRTDTQYF. The DNA of the CDR3 is TGTGCCAGCTCTATTTACGGCAGGGGGCGCACAGATACGCAGTATTTT. The chain carries TRBV18 and TRBJ2-3; 8 bases are a match to TRBD1. From germline, CDR1 is KGHSH and CDR2 LQKENI. The CDR3 loop spans 16 amino acids. Unmatched junction bases numbered 9, after V lost 6 bases and J lost 1 base. Full variable domain (outside the CDR3, taken from reference TRBV18 and TRBJ2-3): NAGVMQNPRHLVRRRGQEARLRCSPMKGHSHVYWYRQLPEEGLKFMVYLQKENIIDESGMPKERFSAEFPKEGPSILRIQQVVRGDSAAYFCASSIYGRGRTDTQYFGPGTRLTVL.

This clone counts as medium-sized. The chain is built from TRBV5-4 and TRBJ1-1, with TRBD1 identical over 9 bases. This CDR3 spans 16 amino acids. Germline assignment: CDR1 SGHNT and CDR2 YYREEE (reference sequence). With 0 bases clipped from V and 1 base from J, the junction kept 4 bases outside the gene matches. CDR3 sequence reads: CASSLGGTGSNTEAFF. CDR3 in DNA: TGTGCCAGCAGCTTGGGAGGGACAGGGTCGAACACTGAAGCTTTCTTT.

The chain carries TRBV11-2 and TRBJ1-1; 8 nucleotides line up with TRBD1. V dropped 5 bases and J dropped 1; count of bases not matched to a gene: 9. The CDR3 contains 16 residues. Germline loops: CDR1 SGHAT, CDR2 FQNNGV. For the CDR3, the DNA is TGTGCCAGCAGCCCCTGGACAGGGACATGGAACACTGAAGCTTTCTTT. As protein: CASSPWTGTWNTEAFF. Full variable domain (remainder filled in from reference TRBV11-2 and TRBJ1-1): EAGVAQSPRYKIIEKRQSVAFWCNPISGHATLYWYQQILGQGPKLLIQFQNNGVVDDSQLPKDRFSAERLKGVDSTLKIQPAKLEDSAVYLCASSPWTGTWNTEAFFGQGTRLTVV.

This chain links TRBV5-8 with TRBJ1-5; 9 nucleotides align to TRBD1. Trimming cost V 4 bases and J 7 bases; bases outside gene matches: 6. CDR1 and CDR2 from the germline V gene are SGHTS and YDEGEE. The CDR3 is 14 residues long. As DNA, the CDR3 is TGTGCCAGCAGCCGGGACAGGGCCGGGCAGCCCCAGCATTTT. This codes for CASSRDRAGQPQHF.

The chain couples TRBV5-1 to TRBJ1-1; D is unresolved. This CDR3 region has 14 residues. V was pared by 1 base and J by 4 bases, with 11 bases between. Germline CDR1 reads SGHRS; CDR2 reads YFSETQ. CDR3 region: CASSLPPPSTEAFF. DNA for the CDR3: TGCGCCAGCAGCTTGCCTCCCCCCAGCACTGAAGCTTTCTTT.

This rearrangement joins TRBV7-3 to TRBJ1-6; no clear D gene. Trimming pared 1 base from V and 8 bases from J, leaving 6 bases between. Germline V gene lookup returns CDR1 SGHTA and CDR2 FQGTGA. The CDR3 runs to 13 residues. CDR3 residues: CASSLNMDSPLHF. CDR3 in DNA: TGTGCCAGCAGCTTAAACATGGATTCACCCCTCCACTTT.

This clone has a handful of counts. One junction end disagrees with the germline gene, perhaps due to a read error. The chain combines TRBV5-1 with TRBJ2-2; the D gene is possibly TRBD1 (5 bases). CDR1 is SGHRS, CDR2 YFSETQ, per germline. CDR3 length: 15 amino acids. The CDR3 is CASSSQGSKTGELFF. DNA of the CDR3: TGCGCCAGCAGCTCCCAGGGTTCGAAGACCGGGGAGCTGTTTTTT.

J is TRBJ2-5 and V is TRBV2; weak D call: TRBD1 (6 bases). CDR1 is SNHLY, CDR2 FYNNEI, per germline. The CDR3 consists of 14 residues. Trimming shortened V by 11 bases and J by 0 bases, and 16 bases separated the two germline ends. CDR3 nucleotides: TGTGCCGGGGCACAGGGAGAGGACCAAGAGACCCAGTACTTC. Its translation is CAGAQGEDQETQYF.

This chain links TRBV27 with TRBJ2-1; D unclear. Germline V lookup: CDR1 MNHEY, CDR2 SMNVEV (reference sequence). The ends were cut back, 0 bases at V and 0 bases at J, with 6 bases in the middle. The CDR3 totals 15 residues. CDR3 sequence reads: CASSLSKSSYNEQFF. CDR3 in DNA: TGTGCCAGCAGTTTATCGAAGAGCTCCTACAATGAGCAGTTCTTC.

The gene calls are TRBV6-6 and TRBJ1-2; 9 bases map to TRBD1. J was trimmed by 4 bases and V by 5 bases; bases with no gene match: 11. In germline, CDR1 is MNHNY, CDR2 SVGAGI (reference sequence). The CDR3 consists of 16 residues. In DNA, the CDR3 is TGTGCCAGCAGTCAACTAGCCGGACAGGGGACCTATGGCTACACCTTC. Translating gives CASSQLAGQGTYGYTF.

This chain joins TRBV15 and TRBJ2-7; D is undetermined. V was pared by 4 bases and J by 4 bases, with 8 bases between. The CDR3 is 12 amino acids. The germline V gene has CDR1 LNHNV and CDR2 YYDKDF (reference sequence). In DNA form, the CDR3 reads TGTGCCACCAGCACCTCTCGGTACGAGCAGTACTTC. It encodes CATSTSRYEQYF.

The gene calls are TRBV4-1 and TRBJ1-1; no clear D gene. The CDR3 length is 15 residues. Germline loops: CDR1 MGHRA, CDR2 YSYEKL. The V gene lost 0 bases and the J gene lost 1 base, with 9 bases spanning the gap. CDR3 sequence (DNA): TGCGCCAGCAGCCAAGAACCGGGAAAGAACACTGAAGCTTTCTTT. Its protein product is CASSQEPGKNTEAFF.

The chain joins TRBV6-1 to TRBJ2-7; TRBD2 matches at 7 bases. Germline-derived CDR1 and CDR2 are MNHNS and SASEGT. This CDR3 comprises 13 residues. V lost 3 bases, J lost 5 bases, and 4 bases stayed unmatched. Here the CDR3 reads CASSETGRHEQYF. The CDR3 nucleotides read TGTGCCAGCAGTGAGACCGGGAGGCACGAGCAGTACTTC.

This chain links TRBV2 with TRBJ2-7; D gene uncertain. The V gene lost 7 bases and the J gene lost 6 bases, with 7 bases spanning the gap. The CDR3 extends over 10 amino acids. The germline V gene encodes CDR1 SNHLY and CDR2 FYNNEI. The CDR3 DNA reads TGTGCCAGCACTCGTCGCGAGCAGTACTTC. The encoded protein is CASTRREQYF. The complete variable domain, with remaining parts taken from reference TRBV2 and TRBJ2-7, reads EPEVTQTPSHQVTQMGQEVILRCVPISNHLYFYWYRQILGQKVEFLVSFYNNEISEKSEIFDDQFSVERPDGSNFTLKIRSTKLEDSAMYFCASTRREQYFGPGTRLTVT.

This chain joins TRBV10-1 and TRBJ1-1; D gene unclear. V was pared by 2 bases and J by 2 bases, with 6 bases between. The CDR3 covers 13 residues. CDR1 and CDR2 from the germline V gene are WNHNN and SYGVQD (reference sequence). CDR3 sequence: CASSERRNTEAFF. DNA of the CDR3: TGCGCCAGCAGTGAGAGGAGAAACACTGAAGCTTTCTTT.

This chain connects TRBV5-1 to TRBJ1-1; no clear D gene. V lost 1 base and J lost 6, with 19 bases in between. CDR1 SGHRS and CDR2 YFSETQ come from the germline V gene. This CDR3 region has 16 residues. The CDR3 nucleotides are TGCGCCAGCAGCTTGTCAGGAGGCGCGCTAGTGGCTGAAGCTTTCTTT. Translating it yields CASSLSGGALVAEAFF.

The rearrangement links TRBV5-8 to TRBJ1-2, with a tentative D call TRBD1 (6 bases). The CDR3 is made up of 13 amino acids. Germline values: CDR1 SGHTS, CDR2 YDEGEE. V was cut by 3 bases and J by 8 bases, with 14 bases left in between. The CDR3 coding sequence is TGTGCCAGCAGCTATGCGGGGGCAAACGGCTACACCTTC. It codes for CASSYAGANGYTF.